The 7 T cell receptor beta chains presented below share a single source sample, sequenced in a study of early T cells in non-severe SARS-CoV-2 infection. Using its own MiXCR run on the 5' RACE reads, TCRdb lists one record per CDR3 protein. This table has 55,000 to 75,000 distinct CDR3 sequences, 6.5% to 8.5% appearing once. Sequenced sample: whole blood. The receptors were gathered from an adult who was a healthcare worker with PCR-confirmed SARS-CoV-2 infection or an uninfected control (not recorded which).

This clonotype appeared many times. The chain has TRBV29-1 and TRBJ1-2; D uncertain. CDR3 length equals 9 residues. Trimming took off 7 bases at V and 7 bases at J, with 7 bases between the two ends. In germline, CDR1 is SQVTM, CDR2 ANQGSEA. This CDR3 is CSAEAGYTF. CDR3 bases: TGCAGCGCCGAGGCTGGCTACACCTTC.

There are a few counts of this clonotype. The CDR3 protein is CASSPTLSAETQYF. In nucleotides, the CDR3 is TGCGCCAGCAGCCCTACCCTGAGCGCGGAGACCCAGTACTTC. This sequence joins TRBV5-1 and TRBJ2-5; unclear D gene. Per the germline V gene, CDR1 is SGHRS and CDR2 is YFSETQ. V was pared by 4 bases and J by 5 bases, with 15 bases between. The CDR3 loop spans 14 amino acids.

This clonotype was picked up many times. The chain carries TRBV18 and TRBJ1-5; D is unresolved. In germline, CDR1 is KGHSH, CDR2 LQKENI. This CDR3 spans 14 amino acids. Trimming took 1 base from V and 5 from J, leaving 9 bases between them. The chain's CDR3 is CASSPQGRDQPQHF. The CDR3 DNA reads as TGTGCCAGCTCACCACAGGGTCGGGATCAGCCCCAGCATTTT.

The J gene is TRBJ1-2, the V gene TRBV29-1; no reliable D call. Germline V gene data show CDR1 as SQVTM and CDR2 as ANQGSEA. The V gene lost 6 bases and the J gene lost 4 bases, with 9 bases spanning the gap. This CDR3 contains 11 residues. CDR3 region: CSVAPSYGYTF. DNA for the CDR3: TGCAGCGTCGCTCCTTCCTATGGCTACACCTTC. The whole variable domain, filled in from reference TRBV29-1 and TRBJ1-2, reads SAVISQKPSRDICQRGTSLTIQCQVDSQVTMMFWYRQQPGQSLTLIATANQGSEATYESGFVIDKFPISRPNLTFSTLTVSNMSPEDSSIYLCSVAPSYGYTFGSGTRLTVV.

This clonotype has ten or more counts. V and J are TRBV18 and TRBJ1-6; 8 positions agree with TRBD1. Trimming took 1 base from V and 7 from J; bases not matched to a gene: 6. Germline CDR1 reads KGHSH; CDR2 reads LQKENI. The CDR3 covers 16 residues. The CDR3 loop is CASSPQKDRANSPLHF. The CDR3 DNA reads TGTGCCAGCTCACCACAGAAGGACAGGGCAAATTCACCCCTCCACTTT.

This clonotype is medium-sized by share. V is TRBV6-1 and J is TRBJ1-5; no reliable D call. Trimming cost V 3 bases and J 7 bases, with 13 bases left between them. In germline, CDR1 is MNHNS, CDR2 SASEGT. The CDR3 totals 14 residues. CDR3 amino acids: CASSEPASGQPQHF. CDR3 bases: TGTGCCAGCAGTGAGCCCGCTTCGGGGCAGCCCCAGCATTTT.

The table lists this clonotype with many counts. The V call is TRBV5-1, the J call TRBJ1-1; D unclear. The CDR3 sequence is 13 residues long. Germline V gene lookup returns CDR1 SGHRS and CDR2 YFSETQ. V shed 1 base and J shed 13 bases, with 17 bases lying between them. The CDR3 is CASSLKVDSVVFF. The CDR3 DNA reads as TGCGCCAGCAGCTTGAAGGTTGATTCTGTGGTTTTCTTT.